This T cell receptor (beta chain) was sequenced for a study of CD8+ T cells in alopecia areata. Study-level findings and limits: Resident alphabeta T-cell populations of normal skin are likewise subject to sequencing in scalp samples. Lesional scalp exceeded normal scalp in clonality, especially in alopecia totalis/universalis.

This clone came up a few times. Its matching antigen is unknown. The gene names here belong to mouse. The read stops 4 residues short of the end of the CDR3; the missing end is completed from the germline J gene. On the basis of CD4, CD8alpha, NKG2D, NKG2ACE and other markers, pooled cutaneous lymph node cells were sorted. Germline V CDR1 and CDR2: LGHNA, YNLKQL (reference sequence). This CDR3 is 16 amino acids long. J gave up 2 bases and V 3 bases, and 4 bases lay outside the gene matches. RNA extraction was followed by reverse transcription into cDNA, which acted as the sequencing template. Using immunoSEQ multiplex PCR, the repertoire was profiled, and TCRdb retains in-frame clones only, with some absent. The sample is made up of around 290,000 clones, none counted only once.

The sequencing sample was made of CD4+ T cells sorted from a lymph node. V is TRBV5 and J is TRBJ2-1, with 10 bases matching TRBD2. The sequence was collected from a C3H/HeJ mouse with alopecia areata. Mouse MHC haplotype: H2-k. CDR3 loop: CASSHPGLGDYAEQFF. The CDR3 DNA, read in part, is TGTGCCAGCAGCCATCCCGGACTGGGGGACTATGCT.